The 2 T cell receptor beta chains presented below share a single source sample, sequenced in a study of blood T cell repertoires in COVID-19. The table came from immunoSEQ multiplex PCR; TCRdb's copy has only in-frame clones and leaves some out. The sample has 150,000 or so clones; 80% to 90% are singletons. The sequencing sample was made of peripheral blood. The receptor source for this set is an older man with acute or convalescent COVID-19.

The genes are TRBV5-1 and TRBJ1-3, with D perhaps matching TRBD1 (5 bases). V was shortened by 3 bases and J by 0 bases, with 7 bases between the two germline ends. CDR3 length equals 14 residues. Germline values: CDR1 SGHRS, CDR2 YFSETQ. DNA of the CDR3: TGCGCCAGCAGCTACGACAGCTCTGGAAACACCATATATTTT. It yields the protein CASSYDSSGNTIYF.

A remark on this clone: A junction boundary mismatches the germline segment, possibly from a read error. The chain couples TRBV4-2 to TRBJ1-2, with D unclear. Germline CDR1 is LGHNA and CDR2 is YNFKEQ. CDR3 length: 16 residues. The CDR3 DNA reads TGTGCCAGCAGCCAAGATCACGTGGAGGGCCAAGGTGGCCACACCTTC. Translation gives CASSQDHVEGQGGHTF.